This entry concerns a single TCR beta chain. Other DNA sequences in the same sample also yield this CDR3. Clones were read by immunoSEQ multiplex PCR, and TCRdb kept only the in-frame ones, dropping some. Of a few million clones in the sample, 93% were seen once. These data are taken from a study of shared clonotypes between healthy human individuals. The germline V gene encodes CDR1 KGHSH and CDR2 LQKENI. With 0 bases clipped from V and 4 bases from J, the junction kept 0 bases outside the gene matches. The length of the CDR3 is 15 residues. This receptor was identified in a man in his late teens or twenties in good health. Some clones in this sample may be carry-over from other donors' samples. Sequencing was done on a sample of naive CD4+ T cells from PBMCs. Subset reported: CD45RA+ positively selected. The chain carries TRBV18 and TRBJ1-3, with TRBD1 matching over 10 bases. The CDR3 protein is CASSPPGQGGNTIYF. For the CDR3, the DNA is TGTGCCAGCTCACCACCGGGACAGGGGGGAAACACCATATATTTT.